The T cell receptor (beta chain) under discussion was sequenced for a study of blood T cell repertoires in COVID-19. Original handling: The assay estimated nucleated cells by amplifying reference gene primers. Sequenced by immunoSEQ multiplex PCR; TCRdb stores in-frame clones only, minus some. V, J and clone size are taken as reported in that table, and D and trimming were inferred from the DNA itself. The repertoire holds 15,000 to 25,000 clones, with roughly 85% as singletons. Trimming shortened V by 4 bases and J by 8 bases, and 15 bases separated the two germline ends. CDR1 and CDR2 from the germline V gene are SGHDT and YYEEEE. There are 13 residues in the CDR3.

The chain couples TRBV5-6 to TRBJ1-2, with D uncertain. The clonotype comes from a human donor with active COVID-19. The donor label of this sample is uncertain. Sequencing was carried out using peripheral blood. CDR3 sequence (DNA): TGTGCCAGCAGCGGAAGGACGGAGGGAGGCTACACCTTC. Protein product: CASSGRTEGGYTF.